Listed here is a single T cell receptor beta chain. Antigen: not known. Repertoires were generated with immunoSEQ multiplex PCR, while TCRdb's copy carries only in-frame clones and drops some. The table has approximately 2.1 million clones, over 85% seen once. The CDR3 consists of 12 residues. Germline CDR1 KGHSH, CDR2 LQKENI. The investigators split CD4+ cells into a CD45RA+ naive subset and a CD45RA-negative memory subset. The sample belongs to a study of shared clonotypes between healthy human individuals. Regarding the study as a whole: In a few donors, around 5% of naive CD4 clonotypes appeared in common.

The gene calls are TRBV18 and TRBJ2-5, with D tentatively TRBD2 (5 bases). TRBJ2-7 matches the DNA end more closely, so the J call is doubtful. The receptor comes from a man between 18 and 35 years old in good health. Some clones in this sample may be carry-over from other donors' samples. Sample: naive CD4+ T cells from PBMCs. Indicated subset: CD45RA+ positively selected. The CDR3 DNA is TGTGCCAGCTCACCCGGAGGTTACGAGCAGTACTTC. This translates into CASSPGGYEQYF.